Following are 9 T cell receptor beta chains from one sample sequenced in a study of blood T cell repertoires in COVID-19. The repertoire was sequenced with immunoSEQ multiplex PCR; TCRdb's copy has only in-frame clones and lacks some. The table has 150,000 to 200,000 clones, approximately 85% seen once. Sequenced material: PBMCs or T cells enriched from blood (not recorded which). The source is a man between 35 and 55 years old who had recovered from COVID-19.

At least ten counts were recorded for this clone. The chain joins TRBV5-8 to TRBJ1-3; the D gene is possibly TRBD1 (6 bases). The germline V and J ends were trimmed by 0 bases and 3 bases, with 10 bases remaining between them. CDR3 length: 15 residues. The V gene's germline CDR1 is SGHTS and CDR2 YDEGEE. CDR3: CASSLDRVGGNTIYF. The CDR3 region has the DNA TGTGCCAGCAGCTTGGACAGGGTTGGTGGAAACACCATATATTTT.

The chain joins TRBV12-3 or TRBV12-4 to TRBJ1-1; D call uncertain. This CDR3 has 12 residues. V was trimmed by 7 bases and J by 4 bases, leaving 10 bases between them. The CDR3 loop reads CASTQTGTEAFF. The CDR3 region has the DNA TGTGCCAGCACTCAGACGGGCACTGAAGCTTTCTTT.

The CDR3 coding sequence is TGCGCCAGCAGCTCCACGGGGAAAGAGACCCAGTACTTC. Amino acids: CASSSTGKETQYF. The chain carries TRBV5-1 and TRBJ2-5; D is perhaps TRBD2 (5 bases). CDR1 and CDR2 (germline): SGHRS, YFSETQ. CDR3 size: 13 residues. V was clipped by 3 bases and J by 3 bases, with 9 bases between them.

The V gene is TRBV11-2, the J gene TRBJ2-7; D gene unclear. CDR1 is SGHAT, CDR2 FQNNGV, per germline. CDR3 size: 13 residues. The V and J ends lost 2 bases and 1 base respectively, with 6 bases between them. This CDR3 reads CASSLSGSYEQYF. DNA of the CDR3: TGTGCCAGCAGCTTATCCGGTTCCTACGAGCAGTACTTC.

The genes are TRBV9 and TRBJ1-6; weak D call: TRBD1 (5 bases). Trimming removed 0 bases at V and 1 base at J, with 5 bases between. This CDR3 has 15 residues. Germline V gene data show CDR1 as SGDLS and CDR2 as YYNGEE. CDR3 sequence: CASSVDRSYNSPLHF. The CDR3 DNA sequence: TGTGCCAGCAGCGTAGACAGGTCCTATAATTCACCCCTCCACTTT.

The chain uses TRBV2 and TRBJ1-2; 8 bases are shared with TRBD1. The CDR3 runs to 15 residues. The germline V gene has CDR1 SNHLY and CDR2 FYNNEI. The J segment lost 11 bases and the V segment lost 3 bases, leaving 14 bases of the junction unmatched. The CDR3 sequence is CASSDDHRGTLGYTF. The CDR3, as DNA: TGTGCCAGCAGTGACGATCACAGGGGGACCCTGGGATACACCTTC.

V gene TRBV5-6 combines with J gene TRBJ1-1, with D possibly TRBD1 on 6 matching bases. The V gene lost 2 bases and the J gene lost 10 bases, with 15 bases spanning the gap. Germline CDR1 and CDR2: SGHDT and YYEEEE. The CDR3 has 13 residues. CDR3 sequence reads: CASSFDPEGGAFF. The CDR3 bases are TGTGCCAGCAGCTTTGACCCGGAAGGGGGAGCTTTCTTT.

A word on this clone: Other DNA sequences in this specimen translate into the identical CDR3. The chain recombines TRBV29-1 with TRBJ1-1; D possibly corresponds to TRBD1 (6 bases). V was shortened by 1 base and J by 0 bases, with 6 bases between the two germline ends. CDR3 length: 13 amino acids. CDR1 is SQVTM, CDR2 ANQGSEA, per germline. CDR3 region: CSVEGQVNTEAFF. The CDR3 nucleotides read TGCAGCGTTGAAGGACAGGTGAACACTGAAGCTTTCTTT.

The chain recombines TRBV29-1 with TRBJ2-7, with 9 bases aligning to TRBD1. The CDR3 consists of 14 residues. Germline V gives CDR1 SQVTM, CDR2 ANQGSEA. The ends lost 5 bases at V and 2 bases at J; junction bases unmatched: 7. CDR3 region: CSVRLRDRAYEQYF. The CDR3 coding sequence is TGCAGCGTTCGCCTACGGGACAGGGCCTACGAGCAGTACTTC.